The clone carrying this T cell receptor beta chain was seen a handful of times. What it binds is unknown. A sample-barcoded 5' primer and a J-beta primer mix were used in a second PCR of roughly 6 to 12 cycles. One entry per CDR3 protein results from TCRdb running MiXCR on the 5' RACE reads. The data contain 650,000 to 800,000 distinct CDR3 sequences, more than 40% of them singletons. Each sample yielded at least 6 million isolated PBMCs. This specimen comes from a study of blood T cells in healthy people across ages. Findings of the study overall: There was no known CMV status for donors, so expanded clonotype changes were possibly confounded. Naive CD4+ cell counts and diversity both ran higher in long-lived than in aged donors.

CDR1 is SGHDT, CDR2 YYEEEE, per germline. CDR3 length: 12 amino acids. V shed 4 bases and J 9 bases; nucleotides not matched to a gene: 3. This chain uses TRBV5-6 with TRBJ2-1, with TRBD2 matching 8 bases. The sequencing input was blood. This clonotype was obtained from a man aged 55-75 years in good health. CDR3 nucleotide sequence: TGTGCCAGCAGCCCGCGGGGGGTTGAGCAGTTCTTC. Encoded protein: CASSPRGVEQFF.